A single sample gave rise to the 16 T cell receptor beta chains below, sequenced in a study of T cells after yellow fever vaccination. Via MiXCR, TCRdb re-called the 5' RACE reads, giving one row per CDR3 protein. The table lists more than 350,000 distinct CDR3 sequences, 9.5% to 13% of them singletons. This specimen was PBMCs, taken on the day of the first yellow fever vaccination. These receptors all come from a man aged 18 to 30 who received the YFV17D yellow fever vaccine.

This clonotype was seen at least ten times. The chain has TRBV12-3 or TRBV12-4 and TRBJ2-7; TRBD2 might be the D (6 bases). The CDR3 is 13 residues long. V was cut by 5 bases and J by 2 bases, with 10 bases left in between. DNA of the CDR3: TGTGCCAGCAGTCCGACGGGGGCCTACGAGCAGTACTTC. Translating it yields CASSPTGAYEQYF.

V gene TRBV4-1 combines with J gene TRBJ1-1, with D possibly matching TRBD1 (5 bases). Trimming took 1 base from V and 3 from J, leaving 12 bases between them. This CDR3 is built from 15 residues. The germline V gene encodes CDR1 MGHRA and CDR2 YSYEKL. DNA of the CDR3: TGCGCCAGCAGCCAAGTAGCGGGGGTCTACACTGAAGCTTTCTTT. This encodes CASSQVAGVYTEAFF.

This clonotype was counted only a few times. CDR3 loop: CASSQPLAGGDQETQYF. CDR3 nucleotide sequence: TGCGCCAGCAGCCAACCCCTAGCGGGGGGTGACCAAGAGACCCAGTACTTC. This chain uses TRBV4-1 with TRBJ2-5, with TRBD2 matching over 11 bases. Germline V gene data show CDR1 as MGHRA and CDR2 as YSYEKL. Unmatched junction bases numbered 5, after V lost 2 bases and J lost 0 bases. The CDR3 is made up of 17 amino acids.

This clonotype was detected many times. The V gene is TRBV7-2, the J gene TRBJ2-3, with 7 bases identical to TRBD1. Germline CDR1 SGHTA, CDR2 FQGNSA. With 10 bases clipped from V and 6 bases from J, the junction kept 7 bases outside the gene matches. This CDR3 contains 12 residues. CDR3 loop: CATRGQFDTQYF. DNA for the CDR3: TGTGCCACTCGGGGACAGTTCGATACGCAGTATTTT.

Only a few counts were recorded for this clonotype. J is TRBJ2-3 and V is TRBV7-2, with TRBD2 as a possible D gene (7 bases). Deletions cut 1 base from V and 5 bases from J, with 19 bases between. The CDR3 length is 17 residues. CDR1 and CDR2 (germline): SGHTA, FQGNSA. For the CDR3, the DNA is TGTGCCAGCAGCTTAGGACCGGAGGGGGGGATAAGAGATACGCAGTATTTT. Translating gives CASSLGPEGGIRDTQYF.

This chain joins TRBV29-1 and TRBJ2-5; possibly TRBD2 for D (5 bases). V was pared by 6 bases and J by 4 bases, with 12 bases between. The CDR3 contains 12 residues. Germline V gene lookup returns CDR1 SQVTM and CDR2 ANQGSEA. The CDR3 is CSVQRFPETQYF. DNA of the CDR3: TGCAGCGTACAGCGGTTTCCAGAGACCCAGTACTTC.

This clonotype appeared a few times. The V call is TRBV7-9, the J call TRBJ2-7; D unclear. The CDR3 has 12 amino acids. Trimming removed 1 base from V and 5 bases from J, with 6 bases in between. CDR1 and CDR2 from the germline V gene are SEHNR and FQNEAQ (reference sequence). The CDR3 reads CASSLGPHEQYF. The CDR3 bases are TGTGCCAGCAGCTTAGGTCCCCACGAGCAGTACTTC.

The V and J genes are TRBV27 and TRBJ2-3; TRBD2 matches at 11 bases. CDR3 length: 17 amino acids. With V trimmed by 1 base and J by 5 bases, 8 bases remained unmatched. Germline lookup yields CDR1 MNHEY and CDR2 SMNVEV (reference sequence). The CDR3 DNA sequence: TGTGCCAGCAGTTTATGGTCGACTAGCGGGGTTGGAGATACGCAGTATTTT. It yields the protein CASSLWSTSGVGDTQYF.

V and J are TRBV7-6 and TRBJ1-1; a weak D match, TRBD1 (6 bases). Germline V CDR1 and CDR2: SGHVS, FNYEAQ. The CDR3 sequence is 14 residues long. V lost 0 bases, J lost 4 bases, and 9 bases lay in between. The CDR3 loop is CASSLAARGTEAFF. DNA for the CDR3: TGTGCCAGCAGCTTAGCAGCCAGGGGCACTGAAGCTTTCTTT.

This clonotype has just one count. This chain connects TRBV7-2 to TRBJ2-3; D gene unclear. There are 13 residues in the CDR3. The V end was cut by 8 bases, the J end by 0 bases, with 9 bases between. The germline gives CDR1 SGHTA, CDR2 FQGNSA. The CDR3 loop reads CASGLSSTDTQYF. The CDR3 nucleotides are TGTGCCAGCGGTCTGTCTAGCACAGATACGCAGTATTTT.

The genes are TRBV5-4 and TRBJ2-2; D remains unclear. CDR3 length equals 14 residues. Germline lookup yields CDR1 SGHNT and CDR2 YYREEE (reference sequence). V was cut by 4 bases and J by 5 bases, with 12 bases left in between. The DNA of the CDR3 is TGTGCCAGCAGCGGTCTTGACGGGACCGGGGAGCTGTTTTTT. It encodes CASSGLDGTGELFF.

Only a few counts were recorded for this clonotype. The J gene is TRBJ2-3, the V gene TRBV4-1; TRBD2 matches 14 bases. J lost 5 bases, V lost 4 bases, and 8 bases had no gene match. This CDR3 region has 17 residues. Germline V gives CDR1 MGHRA, CDR2 YSYEKL. The CDR3 loop is CASSRPTSGGAKDTQYF. The CDR3 DNA reads TGCGCCAGCAGCCGGCCGACTAGCGGGGGGGCAAAAGATACGCAGTATTTT.

This rearrangement joins TRBV5-1 to TRBJ2-5; 14 bases are shared with TRBD2. Trimming at V came to 0 bases and at J to 1 base, leaving 14 bases not matched to a gene. The CDR3 contains 21 residues. CDR1 is SGHRS and CDR2 is YFSETQ in the germline V gene. This chain's CDR3 is CASSLAATPGLAGEIQETQYF. CDR3 nucleotide sequence: TGCGCCAGCAGCTTGGCCGCAACTCCGGGACTAGCGGGGGAGATCCAAGAGACCCAGTACTTC.

V is TRBV18 and J is TRBJ2-7; 10 nucleotides agree with TRBD2. CDR3 length: 15 amino acids. Germline loops: CDR1 KGHSH, CDR2 LQKENI. V was clipped by 0 bases and J by 7 bases; unmatched bases: 6. Here the CDR3 DNA reads TGTGCCAGCTCACCACCCAGCGGGGGGGCCGGGGAGCAGTACTTC. Translation: CASSPPSGGAGEQYF.

This clonotype was seen a few times. The rearrangement uses TRBV20-1 and TRBJ1-2; 7 bases are shared with TRBD1. The CDR3 is 14 residues long. The J segment lost 7 bases and the V segment lost 3 bases, leaving 11 bases of the junction unmatched. Germline V lookup: CDR1 DFQATT, CDR2 SNEGSKA (reference sequence). CDR3 DNA sequence: TGCAGTGCTAGGCGTCCGCAGGGGGGTTTTGGCTACACCTTC. It codes for CSARRPQGGFGYTF.

This clonotype was seen more than once but under ten times. The chain employs TRBV4-3 and TRBJ2-3, with TRBD2 identical over 9 bases. The germline V gene has CDR1 LGHNA and CDR2 YSLEER. CDR3 length equals 17 residues. The junction had 10 bases not matched to a gene; V was cut back by 0 bases and J by 6 bases. The CDR3 spells CASSQDVVSGGYDTQYF. In DNA, the CDR3 is TGCGCCAGCAGCCAAGATGTGGTTAGCGGGGGTTACGATACGCAGTATTTT.